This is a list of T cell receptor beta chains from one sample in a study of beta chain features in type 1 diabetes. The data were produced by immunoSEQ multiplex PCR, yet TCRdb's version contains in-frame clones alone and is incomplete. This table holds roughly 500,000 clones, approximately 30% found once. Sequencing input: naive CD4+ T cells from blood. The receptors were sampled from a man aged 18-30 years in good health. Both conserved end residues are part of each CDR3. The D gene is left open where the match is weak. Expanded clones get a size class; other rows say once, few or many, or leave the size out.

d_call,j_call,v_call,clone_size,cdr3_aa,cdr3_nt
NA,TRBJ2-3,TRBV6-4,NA,CASSDGSRGDTQYF,TGTGCCAGCAGTGATGGTAGCCGGGGAGATACGCAGTATTTT
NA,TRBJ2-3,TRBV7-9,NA,CASSSQGSNSDTQYF,TGTGCCAGCAGCTCACAGGGTTCGAATTCGGATACGCAGTATTTT
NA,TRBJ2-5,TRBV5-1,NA,CASSLMTDQETQYF,TGCGCCAGCAGCTTAATGACAGACCAAGAGACCCAGTACTTC
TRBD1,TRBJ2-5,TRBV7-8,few,CASSSTRGLETQYF,TGTGCCAGCAGCTCCACCAGGGGGCTGGAGACCCAGTACTTC
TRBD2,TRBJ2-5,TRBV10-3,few,CAISDPGLAGMETQYF,TGTGCCATCAGTGATCCCGGACTAGCGGGAATGGAGACCCAGTACTTC
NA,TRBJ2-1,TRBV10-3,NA,CAIRPGQAESHEQFF,TGTGCCATCAGGCCGGGACAAGCGGAGAGCCATGAGCAGTTCTTC
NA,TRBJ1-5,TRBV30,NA,CAWSGGNNQPQHF,TGTGCCTGGAGTGGCGGGAACAATCAGCCCCAGCATTTT
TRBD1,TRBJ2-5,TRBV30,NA,CAWTPRDRGRETQYF,TGTGCCTGGACGCCGAGGGACAGGGGGCGAGAGACCCAGTACTTC
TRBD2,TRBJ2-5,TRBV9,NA,CASSAGLGGETQYF,TGTGCCAGCAGCGCGGGACTAGGTGGGGAGACCCAGTACTTC
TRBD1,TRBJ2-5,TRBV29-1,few,CSGDRGAETQYF,TGCAGCGGTGACAGGGGAGCTGAGACCCAGTACTTC
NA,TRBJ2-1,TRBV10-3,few,CAISEPPFNEQFF,TGTGCCATCAGTGAGCCCCCGTTCAATGAGCAGTTCTTC
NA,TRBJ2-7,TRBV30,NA,CAWSVDRTRGNEQYF,TGTGCCTGGAGTGTGGACAGGACGCGCGGGAACGAGCAGTACTTC
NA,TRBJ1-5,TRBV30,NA,CAWSVRGAAQPQHF,TGTGCCTGGAGTGTAAGAGGGGCGGCTCAGCCCCAGCATTTT
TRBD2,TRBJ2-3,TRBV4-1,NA,CASSQGAGGPRTDTQYF,TGCGCCAGCAGCCAAGGTGCGGGAGGGCCGAGAACAGATACGCAGTATTTT
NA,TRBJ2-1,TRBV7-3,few,CASSRREGAGYNEQFF,TGTGCCAGCAGCCGTCGCGAGGGCGCTGGCTACAATGAGCAGTTCTTC
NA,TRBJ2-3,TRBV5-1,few,CASSLEGRETQYF,TGCGCCAGCAGCTTGGAAGGGCGGGAAACGCAGTATTTT
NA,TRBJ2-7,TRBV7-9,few,CASSYLYEQYF,TGTGCCAGCAGCTACCTCTACGAGCAGTACTTC
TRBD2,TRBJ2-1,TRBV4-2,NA,CASSQKAGTGSDEQFF,TGTGCCAGCAGCCAAAAAGCGGGAACGGGGTCGGATGAGCAGTTCTTC
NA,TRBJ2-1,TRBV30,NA,CAWSGGLNNEQFF,TGTGCCTGGAGTGGGGGGCTGAACAATGAGCAGTTCTTC
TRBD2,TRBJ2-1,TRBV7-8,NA,CASRLRLAGNEQFF,TGTGCCAGCAGGCTCCGACTAGCGGGCAATGAGCAGTTCTTC
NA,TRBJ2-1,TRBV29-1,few,CSVGPTSSYNEQFF,TGCAGCGTTGGCCCCACGAGCTCCTACAATGAGCAGTTCTTC
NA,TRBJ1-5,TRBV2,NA,CASSEAQGNQPQHF,TGTGCCAGCAGTGAAGCGCAGGGGAATCAGCCCCAGCATTTT
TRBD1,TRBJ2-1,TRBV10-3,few,CAIRDRVYNEQFF,TGTGCCATTCGGGACAGGGTTTACAATGAGCAGTTCTTC
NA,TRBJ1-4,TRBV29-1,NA,CSAGEFNEKLFF,TGCAGCGCTGGGGAGTTTAATGAAAAACTGTTTTTT
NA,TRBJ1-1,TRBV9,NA,CASSGREGGLRVRTEAFF,TGTGCCAGCAGCGGAAGAGAAGGGGGGCTGAGGGTGAGGACTGAAGCTTTCTTT
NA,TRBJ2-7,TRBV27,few,CASSLSGLAPEQYF,TGTGCCAGCAGTTTGTCAGGGCTAGCCCCCGAGCAGTACTTC
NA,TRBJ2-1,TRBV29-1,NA,CSVRANEQFF,TGCAGCGTCAGAGCGAATGAGCAGTTCTTC
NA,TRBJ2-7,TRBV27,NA,CASSNPPLRPHEQYF,TGTGCCAGCTCGAACCCGCCGTTGAGGCCCCACGAGCAGTACTTC
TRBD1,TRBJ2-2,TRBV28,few,CASSGTGARRGTGELFF,TGTGCCAGTTCCGGGACAGGGGCCCGGCGGGGCACCGGGGAGCTGTTTTTT
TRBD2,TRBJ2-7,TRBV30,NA,CAWSSTGLDYEQYF,TGTGCCTGGAGTTCCACGGGACTAGACTACGAGCAGTACTTC
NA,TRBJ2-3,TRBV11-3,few,CASSITDTQYF,TGTGCCAGCAGCATAACAGATACGCAGTATTTT
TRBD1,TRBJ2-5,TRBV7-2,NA,CASSSRPDRVGTQYF,TGTGCCAGCAGCTCCCGACCCGACAGGGTGGGGACCCAGTACTTC
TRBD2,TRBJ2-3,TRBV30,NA,CAWREGGVHTQYF,TGTGCCTGGAGAGAGGGAGGGGTTCATACGCAGTATTTT
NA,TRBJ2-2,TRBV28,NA,CASSVLTGHRELFF,TGTGCCAGCAGTGTCCTCACCGGTCACCGGGAGCTGTTTTTT
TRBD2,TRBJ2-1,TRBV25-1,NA,CASSELSSGRAPYNEQFF,TGTGCCAGCAGTGAATTATCTAGCGGGAGGGCCCCCTACAATGAGCAGTTCTTC
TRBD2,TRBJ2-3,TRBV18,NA,CASSPGTSGTDTQYF,TGTGCCAGCTCACCAGGGACTAGCGGCACAGATACGCAGTATTTT
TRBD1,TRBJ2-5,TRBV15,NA,CATSVYRGAETQYF,TGTGCCACCAGCGTCTACAGGGGAGCAGAGACCCAGTACTTC
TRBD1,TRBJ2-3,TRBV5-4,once,CASSLGQGLSPATDTQYF,TGTGCCAGCAGCTTGGGACAGGGATTGTCCCCAGCCACAGATACGCAGTATTTT